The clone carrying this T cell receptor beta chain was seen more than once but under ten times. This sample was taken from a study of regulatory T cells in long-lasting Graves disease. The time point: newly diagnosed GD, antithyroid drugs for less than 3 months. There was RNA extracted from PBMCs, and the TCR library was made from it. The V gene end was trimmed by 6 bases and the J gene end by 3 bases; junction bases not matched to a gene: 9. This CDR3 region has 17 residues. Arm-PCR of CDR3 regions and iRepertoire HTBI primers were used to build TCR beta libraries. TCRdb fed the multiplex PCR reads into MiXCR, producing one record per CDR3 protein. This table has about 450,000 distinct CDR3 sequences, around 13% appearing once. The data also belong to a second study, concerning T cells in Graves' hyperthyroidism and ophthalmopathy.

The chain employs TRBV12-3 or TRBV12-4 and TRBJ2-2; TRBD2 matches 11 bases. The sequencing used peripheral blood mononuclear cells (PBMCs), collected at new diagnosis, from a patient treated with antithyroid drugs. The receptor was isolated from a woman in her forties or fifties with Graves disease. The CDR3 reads CASRPTSGSFDTGELFF. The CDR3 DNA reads TGTGCCAGCAGACCCACTAGCGGGAGTTTCGACACCGGGGAGCTGTTTTTT.